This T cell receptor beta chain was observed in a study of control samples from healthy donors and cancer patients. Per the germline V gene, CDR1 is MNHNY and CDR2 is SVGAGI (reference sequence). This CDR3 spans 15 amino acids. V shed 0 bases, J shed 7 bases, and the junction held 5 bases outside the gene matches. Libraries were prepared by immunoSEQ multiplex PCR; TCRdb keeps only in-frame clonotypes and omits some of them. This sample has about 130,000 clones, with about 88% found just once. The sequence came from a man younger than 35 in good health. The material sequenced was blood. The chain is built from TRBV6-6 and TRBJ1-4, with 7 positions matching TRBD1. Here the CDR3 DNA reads TGTGCCAGCAGTTACTCGTGGCAGGGGGGTGAAAAACTGTTTTTT. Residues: CASSYSWQGGEKLFF.